This entry is about one T cell receptor beta chain. Its specific antigen is unknown. A read error may produce the germline difference seen at one junction end. These data originate in a study of T cell repertoires in ileal Crohn's disease (dated by TCRdb to the late 2010s). Regarding the complete study: The median duration of disease was around 7.3 years, and at the time of surgery roughly 38% of patients were active smokers. Roughly half of the patients were given postoperative therapy, with 11 receiving thiopurines and 15 to 20 receiving anti-TNF agents. TCR repertoire analysis was performed in a few dozen Crohn's disease patients drawn from a prospective multicentre cohort. The study sequenced some 170 mucosal samples from some 55 patients, taken at several locations on the surgical specimen and at postoperative endoscopy. Every patient underwent surgery because of a complication, which was stricturing disease in 61% of cases and penetrating disease in about 39%. Running in parallel with the study was a multicentre cohort set up to find predictors of early endoscopic recurrence following ileocolonic resection. A Rutgeerts score higher than i0 was the definition used for endoscopic postoperative recurrence. What the work shows at the level of the full study, not this receptor alone: Only a subgroup of patients, of unstated size, had their mucosal CD4 and CD8 T cells sorted and sequenced. Higher high-frequency clone percentages at surgery were associated with endoscopic recurrence; all patients with clonality above 26.8% (18/57) had recurrence. More high-frequency clones were carried by sorted CD8 T cells than by CD4 T cells, suggesting that mucosal expansions were mainly CD8. Compared with non-smokers, patients who were active smokers at surgery showed a significantly higher proportion of clonal expansions (25.9% vs 17.9%, p=0.02).

Adults with ileal or ileocolonic Crohn's disease for whom ileocolonic resection was indicated were considered eligible. Whole ileal mucosal biopsies were stored frozen at -80°C before DNA extraction. Genomic DNA was extracted from frozen whole biopsies with a TRizol-based method and quantified on a NanoDrop 2000 spectrophotometer. The CDR3 measures 13 amino acids from cysteine to phenylalanine. Left in the record is the CDR3 DNA by itself, 39 bases read in frame from the first base. Per the germline V gene, SGHAT is the CDR1 and FQNNGV is the CDR2. Roughly 0.55 micrograms of biopsy DNA per sample were submitted for commercial TCRB immunosequencing. Adaptive Biotechnology amplified CDR3 regions from genomic DNA with a two-step multiplex PCR that controlled for amplification bias. The first PCR used primers for every V and J gene segment; the second PCR added barcodes and Illumina adapters. CDR3 libraries were sequenced on an Illumina instrument. The paper's processing steps were these. Analysis combined the vendor-provided pipelines with custom analysis of raw data in R/Bioconductor under R version 3.3.0. Clonality, which ranges from 0 to 1, was calculated as the inverse of the normalised Shannon entropy across all productive clones. High-frequency clones were defined as the repertoire share of the top 100 clones, retaining only clones passing a 95% confidence test. Repertoire diversity was measured with the Simpson index, and overlap between samples was measured with the Morisita-Horn index. TCRdb provides this immuneACCESS table in a form limited to in-frame rearrangements. Some clones are lacking; in checked studies, under half of them reflect an unresolved V gene, and why the rest are absent is not known. V, J and clone size are taken as reported in that table, and D and trimming were inferred from the DNA itself. Present in this sample are some 10,000 clones, around 80% of which were seen just once. The ten largest clones add up to more than 4% of the sample.

The clonotype originates from an adult with Crohn's disease. The sequence joins TRBV11-2 to TRBJ1-4; no confident D gene assignment can be made. The sequenced sample consisted of ileal tissue. The DNA sequence is TGTGCCAGCAGCTTAGAAATGCTACAGACCTCTAATTTT. It specifies CASSLEMLQTSNF.